What follows describes a single T cell receptor (beta chain). Antigen unknown. The PCR was carried out with 60 Vbeta primers and 13 Jbeta primers. The data were produced by immunoSEQ multiplex PCR, yet TCRdb's version contains in-frame clones alone and is incomplete. This sample's table has some 160,000 clones. The data were obtained in a study of cytomegalovirus exposure and HLA in healthy donors. Study-wide background: The early release's HLA-typed donors yielded 78 million or so unique TCRs. Study-wide results and caveats: A highly shared variant cluster was judged a likely technical artifact.

Germline CDR1 reads SNHLY; CDR2 reads FYNNEI. The V gene lost 8 bases and the J gene lost 6 bases, with 11 bases spanning the gap. CDR3 size: 12 residues. This TCR derives from a man aged 25 to 45 in good health and CMV-seronegative. This rearrangement joins TRBV2 to TRBJ2-1, with D possibly being TRBD2 (5 bases). Sequencing was carried out using PBMCs. The CDR3 nucleotides read TGTGCCAGCTCCGGGGTAGGCAATGAGCAGTTCTTC. As protein: CASSGVGNEQFF.